A single TCR beta chain is shown here with its context. Its antigen is currently not known. No much larger clonotype is one base removed from it; base qualities were not supplied. The sample is drawn from a study of massively parallel sequencing of T cell beta chains (dated by TCRdb to the late 2000s). For the study in its entirety: Human TCR beta CDR3 diversity in peripheral blood was profiled using 5'-RACE, Illumina short-read sequencing and a dedicated short-read assembly strategy.

The donor pool comprised 380 or so males and about 180 females, all aged roughly 18 to 40 years. Peripheral leukocyte polyA+ RNA was isolated from roughly 150 liters of pooled peripheral blood. A commercial mRNA preparation from normal human peripheral blood leukocytes pooled from more than 500 individuals was used as the starting material. Sequencing instrument: Illumina Genome Analyzer II. Two rounds of nested PCR with TRBC1/TRBC2-specific primers produced a RACE product of about 520 bp, and the RACE product was then gel-purified. First-strand cDNA was made with a TRBC-specific primer plus a template-switching oligonucleotide, which provided a 5' anchor for RACE. Because the RACE amplicon was too long to sequence directly with short reads, the RACE amplicon was concatemerized by ligation and then sheared by sonication. PAGE was used to isolate a size fraction of 100 to 300 bp, and that fraction then underwent shotgun sequencing on the Illumina platform. Sequencing on an Illumina GAII produced 18.8 million 36-nt reads and 21.7 million 50-nt single-end reads in separate runs. As for the authors' bioinformatics: The pooled 40,582,229 reads were assembled with iSSAKE using parameters -m 15, -o 2 and -r 0.7. Seeds for the de novo CDR3 beta assemblies came from reads aligning to the ends of Ensembl TRBV gene predictions that carried unmatched junctional bases. Clonotype abundance was estimated from the number of matching assembled contigs rather than from raw read depth. Among the assembled clonotypes, approximately 2,100 (about 6%) contained in-frame stop codons and were discarded, which left roughly 34,000 productive clonotypes. Sanger sequencing of cloned RACE products gave 250 to 350 unique TCR sequences, and around 69% of them were also found in the Illumina assembly. The public reads were reanalyzed by TCRdb: fastp trimming at Q25, MiXCR alignment, in-frame beta chains only. Each record represents a unique CDR3 protein, reported with the most common genes and DNA among its rows. None of the V and J calls come from the authors' own analysis; TCRdb made them. The sample table contains under 5,000 distinct CDR3 sequences; only one count was recorded for roughly 38% of them. The top ten hold about 3.2% of the sample.

Via the germline V gene, CDR1 is SGHDN and CDR2 FVKESK. The CDR3, cysteine through phenylalanine, is 13 amino acids long. Left in the record is the CDR3 DNA by itself, 39 bases read in frame from the first base. V loses 2 bases, J loses 5 bases, and the germline ends lie 9 bases apart. Study-wide findings and limitations: When the data were subsampled, the number of clonotypes climbed linearly as read number increased, indicating that sequencing depth was far from saturation. CDR3 beta lengths ranging from 21 to 81 nucleotides were observed, with a peak at 45 nucleotides. Most clonotypes (about two thirds of the roughly 35,000) were supported by a single sequence read, which could in principle inflate apparent diversity. Across the roughly 31,000 distinct clonotypes, single-copy clonotypes accounted for approximately 62% of clonotypes yet represented only 18.8% of assemblies. A unique TRBV gene could be assigned to only about 23,000 (roughly 70%) of the clonotypes. Usage of TRBV genes spanned from approximately 0.01% for TRBV17 up to 24.6% for TRBV20-1, while TRBJ usage spanned from approximately 1.6% for TRBJ2-6 up to roughly 17% for TRBJ2-1. Since the RNA was pooled from many donors, the results capture clonotype abundance averaged across the population rather than the repertoire of any individual. Preferential PCR amplification of some TRBV and TRBJ sequences may have skewed the reported gene usage frequencies.

This sequence originates from a pool of human donors in good health; the sample was commercial RNA pooled from many donors. The V gene is TRBV14 and the J gene is TRBJ2-5; TRBD2 could be the D gene, as 5 bases match. The specimen sequenced was commercial RNA from peripheral blood pooled from many donors. The DNA sequence is TGTGCCAGCAGCCAACGGGGTCTGGAGACCCAGTACTTC. This sequence encodes CASSQRGLETQYF.